Described below is a single TCR beta chain sequence and its context. The data belong to a study of cytomegalovirus exposure and HLA in healthy donors. Primers included in the PCR were 60 Vbeta and 13 Jbeta primers. Only in-frame clones appear in the TCRdb table, and some are missing; sequencing was by immunoSEQ multiplex PCR. The table records hundreds of thousands of clones, approximately 90% of them present only once. The CDR3 contains 18 residues. Trimming at V came to 2 bases and at J to 0 bases, leaving 13 bases not matched to a gene. The V gene's germline CDR1 is SEHNR and CDR2 FQNEAQ (reference sequence).

The source is a woman in her late teens or twenties in good health and CMV-seronegative. V gene TRBV7-9 combines with J gene TRBJ2-7; 7 nucleotides agree with TRBD2. The source material was PBMCs. CDR3 DNA sequence: TGTGCCAGCAGCTTATCCCGATTTTTAGCGGGTTACTCCTACGAGCAGTACTTC. Amino acid sequence: CASSLSRFLAGYSYEQYF.